This is a list of T cell receptor beta chains from one sample in a study of cytomegalovirus exposure and HLA in healthy donors. TCRdb's copy holds only in-frame clones and misses some; the assay was immunoSEQ multiplex PCR. The sample has some 150,000 clones, approximately 78% seen once; the top ten hold approximately 3.2%. The specimen sequenced was PBMCs. These receptor sequences come from a man aged 18 to 29 in good health and CMV-seropositive. Both conserved end residues are part of each CDR3. Each record gives: CDR3 length, clone size, J gene, V gene, D gene, CDR3 DNA, CDR3 protein. A D gene is named only where the DNA matches it firmly. Clone size appears in some rows only: once, few, many, or a class for an expanded clone.

14 | - | TRBJ2-3 | TRBV12-5 | TRBD1 | TGTGCTAGTGGTTCGGGACAGGTCACAGATACGCAGTATTTT | CASGSGQVTDTQYF
14 | once | TRBJ2-2 | TRBV7-9 | TRBD1 | TGTGCCAGCAGCAGACAGGGTGACACCGGGGAGCTGTTTTTT | CASSRQGDTGELFF
13 | - | TRBJ1-5 | TRBV6-5 | - | TGTGCCAGCAGCCCGACAGTTACTCAGCCCCAGCATTTT | CASSPTVTQPQHF
14 | - | TRBJ1-5 | TRBV28 | - | TGTGCCAGCAGTTTTTACAGTAGCAATCAGCCCCAGCATTTT | CASSFYSSNQPQHF
16 | - | TRBJ1-2 | TRBV5-6 | TRBD1 | TGTGCCAGCACCCCAACGCTGGACAGGGGGAACTATGGCTACACCTTC | CASTPTLDRGNYGYTF
14 | - | TRBJ2-2 | TRBV7-9 | - | TGTGCCAGCAGCTTCTTGCTAAACACCGGGGAGCTGTTTTTT | CASSFLLNTGELFF
17 | - | TRBJ2-2 | TRBV5-1 | - | TGCGCCAGCAGCTTGTTAGTGACTGGTTCGAACACCGGGGAGCTGTTTTTT | CASSLLVTGSNTGELFF
13 | - | TRBJ2-7 | TRBV27 | - | TGTGCCAGCAGTGCCGGGATCGGCTACGAGCAGTACTTC | CASSAGIGYEQYF
15 | - | TRBJ2-1 | TRBV28 | - | TGTGCCAGCCGTCCCCGCCCTAGCTCCTACAATGAGCAGTTCTTC | CASRPRPSSYNEQFF
17 | - | TRBJ2-6 | TRBV9 | - | TGTGCCAGCAGCGTAGACCGGGATAGCTCTGGGGCCAACGTCCTGACTTTC | CASSVDRDSSGANVLTF
13 | - | TRBJ2-3 | TRBV7-9 | TRBD1 | TGTGCCAGCAGCTCAAGGACAGGGGATACGCAGTATTTT | CASSSRTGDTQYF
14 | once | TRBJ2-7 | TRBV7-2 | - | TGTGCCAGCAGCTTAGCGGTGGCATCCTACGAGCAGTACTTC | CASSLAVASYEQYF
13 | - | TRBJ2-5 | TRBV6-5 | - | TGTGCCAGCAGTTACTCTCCTCAAGAGACCCAGTACTTC | CASSYSPQETQYF
13 | - | TRBJ2-7 | TRBV6-5 | TRBD1 | TGTGCCAGCAGTTACTCCGGGACAGCCGAGCAGTACTTC | CASSYSGTAEQYF
13 | - | TRBJ1-4 | TRBV5-1 | - | TGCGCCAGCAGCTTGGCCCAAAATGAAAAACTGTTTTTT | CASSLAQNEKLFF
13 | - | TRBJ2-5 | TRBV6-5 | - | TGTGCCAGCAGTTACTCCATCGCGGAGACCCAGTACTTC | CASSYSIAETQYF
14 | - | TRBJ1-5 | TRBV11-2 | - | TGTGCCAGCAGCTTAGTCCAGGGAAAAGAGCCCCAGCATTTT | CASSLVQGKEPQHF
15 | - | TRBJ2-1 | TRBV29-1 | TRBD1 | TGCAGCGTTGGGGGACCCGGGACAGCTTACAATGAGCAGTTCTTC | CSVGGPGTAYNEQFF
14 | - | TRBJ2-7 | TRBV19 | TRBD2 | TGTGCCAGTAGTAGGTTAGCGGGAGGCTACGAGCAGTACTTC | CASSRLAGGYEQYF
14 | - | TRBJ1-3 | TRBV28 | - | TGTGCCAGCAGTTGGAGTGGTACTGGAAACACCATATATTTT | CASSWSGTGNTIYF
14 | - | TRBJ2-2 | TRBV27 | - | TGTGCCAGCAGTTTTTCGGTTTCCACCGGGGAGCTGTTTTTT | CASSFSVSTGELFF
16 | - | TRBJ2-7 | TRBV5-6 | TRBD2 | TGTGCCAGCAGCTCTCTGACTAGCGGGAGATTCTACGAGCAGTACTTC | CASSSLTSGRFYEQYF
14 | - | TRBJ2-3 | TRBV5-1 | TRBD2 | TGCGCCAGCGGTAAGGGGACTAGCGGAGATACGCAGTATTTT | CASGKGTSGDTQYF
13 | - | TRBJ1-5 | TRBV15 | - | TGTGCCACCAGCAGAGATCGGGTTCAGCCCCAGCATTTT | CATSRDRVQPQHF
14 | - | TRBJ2-5 | TRBV6-1 | TRBD1 | TGTGCCAGCAGTGGACTGGACAGGGAGGAGACCCAGTACTTC | CASSGLDREETQYF
16 | once | TRBJ1-2 | TRBV5-6 | - | TGTGCCAGCAGCTTGGAGCGACTAGCGGGGGACTATGGCTACACCTTC | CASSLERLAGDYGYTF
14 | - | TRBJ2-1 | TRBV6-1 | - | TGTGCCAGCGAGCAGGGGCGCTCCTACAATGAGCAGTTCTTC | CASEQGRSYNEQFF
11 | - | TRBJ2-1 | TRBV28 | - | TGTGCCAGCAGGGGGGAGGATGAGCAGTTCTTC | CASRGEDEQFF
16 | few | TRBJ2-7 | TRBV7-9 | TRBD2 | TGTGCCAGCAGCAGCACTAGCGGGACCCGATCGGGCGAGCAGTACTTC | CASSSTSGTRSGEQYF
14 | - | TRBJ2-7 | TRBV5-6 | - | TGTGCCAGCAGCTTGTTTGAGCTAGCACCCATGGAGTACTTC | CASSLFELAPMEYF
14 | few | TRBJ2-5 | TRBV2 | - | TGTGCCAGCAGTGGCGAAGTCAGGGTCGAGACCCAGTACTTC | CASSGEVRVETQYF
15 | - | TRBJ1-1 | TRBV7-9 | - | TGTGCCAGCAATATGGGGAACAGGGTCAACACTGAAGCTTTCTTT | CASNMGNRVNTEAFF
14 | - | TRBJ1-2 | TRBV27 | - | TGTGCCAGCAGTTTGCAGGGAGGTAACTATGGCTACACCTTC | CASSLQGGNYGYTF
12 | - | TRBJ1-2 | TRBV29-1 | - | TGCAGCGTTGAAGATCGGCCAGGGGGCTACACCTTC | CSVEDRPGGYTF
14 | - | TRBJ2-7 | TRBV5-1 | TRBD1 | TGCGCCAGCAGCTTGGCGGGACAGGGTTACGAGCAGTACTTC | CASSLAGQGYEQYF
15 | - | TRBJ2-7 | TRBV9 | TRBD2 | TGTGCCAGCAGCGTAAGCCTAGCGGGGCTCCCCGAGCAGTACTTC | CASSVSLAGLPEQYF